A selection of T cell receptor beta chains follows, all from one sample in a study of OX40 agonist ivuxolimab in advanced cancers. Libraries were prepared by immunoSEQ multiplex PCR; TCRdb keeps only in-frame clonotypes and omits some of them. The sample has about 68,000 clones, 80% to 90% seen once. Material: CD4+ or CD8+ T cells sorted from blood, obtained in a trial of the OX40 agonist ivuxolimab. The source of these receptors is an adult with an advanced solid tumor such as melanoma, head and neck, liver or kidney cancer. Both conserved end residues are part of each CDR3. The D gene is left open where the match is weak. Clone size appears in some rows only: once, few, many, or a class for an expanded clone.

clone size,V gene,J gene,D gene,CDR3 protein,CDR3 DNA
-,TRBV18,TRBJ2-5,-,CASSPGAGETQYF,TGTGCCAGCTCACCAGGGGCAGGAGAGACCCAGTACTTC
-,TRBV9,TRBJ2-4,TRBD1,CASSGRDRGSGNIQYF,TGTGCCAGCAGCGGACGGGACAGGGGGTCTGGGAACATTCAGTACTTC
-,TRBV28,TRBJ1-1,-,CASTLGRAAFF,TGTGCCAGCACCCTGGGCAGGGCTGCTTTCTTT
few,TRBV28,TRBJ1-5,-,CASSFVGNQPQHF,TGTGCCAGCAGTTTCGTTGGCAATCAGCCCCAGCATTTT
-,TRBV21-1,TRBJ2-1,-,CASSKVGEGETSGRVFSYNEQFF,TGTGCCAGCAGCAAAGTAGGAGAAGGGGAGACTAGCGGGAGGGTGTTCTCCTACAATGAGCAGTTCTTC
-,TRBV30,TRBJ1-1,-,CAWAPGGSTEAFF,TGTGCCTGGGCCCCGGGGGGGAGCACTGAAGCTTTCTTT
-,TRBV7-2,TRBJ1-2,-,CASSSKGGYGYTF,TGTGCCAGCAGCTCCAAAGGGGGCTATGGCTACACCTTC
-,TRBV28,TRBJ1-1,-,CASNIQFMNTEAFF,TGTGCCAGCAATATACAGTTCATGAACACTGAAGCTTTCTTT
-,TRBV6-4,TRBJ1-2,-,CASSDSNYGYTF,TGTGCCAGCAGTGACAGTAACTATGGCTACACCTTC
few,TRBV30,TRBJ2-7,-,CAWSGQGLEQYF,TGTGCCTGGAGTGGGCAGGGGCTTGAGCAGTACTTC
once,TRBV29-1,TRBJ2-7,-,CSVEDLTRREQYF,TGCAGCGTTGAAGACCTCACCCGACGCGAGCAGTACTTC
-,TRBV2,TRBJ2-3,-,CASSGGLLTDTQYF,TGTGCCAGCAGTGGCGGACTACTCACAGATACGCAGTATTTT
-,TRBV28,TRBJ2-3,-,CAERALRGLAEGTDTQYF,TGTGCCGAACGGGCCTTAAGGGGGCTAGCGGAGGGAACAGATACGCAGTATTTT
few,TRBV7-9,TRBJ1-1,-,CASSFSGTLNTEAFF,TGTGCCAGCAGCTTTTCGGGGACACTGAACACTGAAGCTTTCTTT
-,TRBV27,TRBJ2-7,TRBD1,CASSTLGQVYYEQYF,TGTGCCAGCAGTACGTTAGGACAGGTTTACTACGAGCAGTACTTC
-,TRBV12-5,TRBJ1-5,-,CASGLVVNQPQHF,TGTGCTAGTGGTTTGGTGGTGAATCAGCCCCAGCATTTT
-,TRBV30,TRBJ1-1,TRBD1,CAWSVLPGGGEAFF,TGTGCCTGGAGTGTATTACCAGGGGGGGGTGAAGCTTTCTTT
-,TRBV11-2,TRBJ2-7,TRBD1,CASSPDRARPYEQYF,TGTGCCAGCAGTCCCGACAGGGCTAGACCCTACGAGCAGTACTTC
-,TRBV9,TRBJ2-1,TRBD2,CASSVGGGLAGANEQFF,TGTGCCAGCAGCGTAGGAGGAGGACTAGCGGGAGCAAATGAGCAGTTCTTC